The clone carrying this T cell receptor beta chain was detected many times. This sample is part of a study of human T cells and chemical hapten exposure. About the research overall: Upper back patch tests used 0.01% DPC, scored after 6 days.

Time point in this sample: pre-sensitization, week 0. Treatment: therapeutic diphenylcyclopropenone sensitization with weekly scalp DPC. The CDR3 is 15 residues long. The V and J ends lost 3 bases and 4 bases respectively, with 14 bases between them. Germline loops: CDR1 SGHDT, CDR2 YYEEEE. From the RACE reads, TCRdb called clonotypes with MiXCR, one entry per CDR3 protein. The sample contains roughly 100,000 distinct CDR3 sequences, roughly 9.1% of which appear only once. The sequence was collected from a middle-aged woman with alopecia areata. Some clones in this sample may be carry-over from other donors' samples. This specimen consisted of whole blood, obtained in connection with sensitization to the hapten diphenylcyclopropenone (DPC). V is TRBV5-6 and J is TRBJ2-1, with D possibly TRBD2 on 6 matching bases. In DNA form, the CDR3 reads TGTGCCAGCAGCTCCGGCGGGACGGTTTACAATGAGCAGTTCTTC. Protein: CASSSGGTVYNEQFF.